One and the same sample provided the 24 T cell receptor beta chains below, sequenced in a study of OX40 agonist ivuxolimab in advanced cancers. Some clones are missing from TCRdb's copy, which holds only in-frame ones; the method was immunoSEQ multiplex PCR. The table has under 80,000 clones, about 85% seen once. Specimen: CD4+ or CD8+ T cells sorted from blood, collected in a trial of the OX40 agonist ivuxolimab. The receptor set was obtained from an adult with an advanced solid tumor such as melanoma, head and neck, liver or kidney cancer.

The rearrangement uses TRBV11-2 and TRBJ2-2; no reliable D call. Trimming removed 5 bases from V and 3 bases from J, with 10 bases in between. This CDR3 region has 14 residues. Germline CDR1 is SGHAT and CDR2 is FQNNGV. The CDR3 is CASSIRPDTGELFF. The CDR3 DNA reads TGTGCCAGCAGCATCAGACCGGACACCGGGGAGCTGTTTTTT.

The CDR3: CASSLPGGKHSPLHF. In nucleotides, the CDR3 is TGTGCCAGCAGCCTTCCGGGGGGGAAACATTCACCCCTCCACTTT. The V and J genes are TRBV7-9 and TRBJ1-6; D perhaps matches TRBD1 (5 bases). The CDR3 has 15 residues. Germline lookup yields CDR1 SEHNR and CDR2 FQNEAQ (reference sequence). V was trimmed by 5 bases and J by 8 bases, leaving 16 bases between them.

This sequence joins TRBV5-8 and TRBJ1-4; 8 bases are a match to TRBD1. The CDR3 is 14 amino acids. With 5 bases clipped from V and 5 bases from J, the junction kept 5 bases outside the gene matches. CDR1 is SGHTS and CDR2 is YDEGEE in the germline V gene. Written as DNA, the CDR3 is TGTGCCAGCAGGACGACAGGGGAGAATGAAAAACTGTTTTTT. This encodes CASRTTGENEKLFF.

The chain is built from TRBV7-2 and TRBJ2-7; 10 bases agree with TRBD2. The CDR3 extends over 14 amino acids. Germline V lookup: CDR1 SGHTA, CDR2 FQGNSA. The V segment lost 5 bases and the J segment 2 bases; nucleotides outside the gene matches: 3. CDR3 in DNA: TGTGCCAGCAGCAGAAGCGGGGGGGCCTACGAGCAGTACTTC. Protein sequence: CASSRSGGAYEQYF.

This clone was seen a single time. The chain carries TRBV5-4 and TRBJ1-6; perhaps TRBD1 as D (6 bases). V shed 3 bases and J shed 1 base, with 11 bases lying between them. Germline CDR1 and CDR2: SGHNT and YYREEE (reference sequence). CDR3 length equals 16 residues. The CDR3 loop is CASSSTGRSYNSPLHF. CDR3 bases: TGTGCCAGCAGCTCGACAGGTAGATCCTATAATTCACCCCTCCACTTT.

This clone appeared once. The CDR3 protein is CASWTVNTEAFF. For the CDR3, the DNA is TGTGCCAGCTGGACGGTGAACACTGAAGCTTTCTTT. The gene calls are TRBV6-1 and TRBJ1-1, with D unclear. Germline values: CDR1 MNHNS, CDR2 SASEGT. Trimming pared 8 bases from V and 0 bases from J, leaving 7 bases between. CDR3 length equals 12 residues.

The CDR3 DNA reads TGTGCCAGCAGCTTAGGGCTGGTAGCGGGAAAGGATACGCAGTATTTT. This codes for CASSLGLVAGKDTQYF. The chain carries TRBV11-3 and TRBJ2-3, with 8 bases fitting TRBD2. The CDR3 extends over 16 amino acids. Germline V gene data show CDR1 as SGHNT and CDR2 as YENEEA. The ends lost 1 base at V and 6 bases at J; junction bases unmatched: 9. The complete variable domain, with remaining parts taken from reference TRBV11-3 and TRBJ2-3, reads EAGVVQSPRYKIIEKKQPVAFWCNPISGHNTLYWYLQNLGQGPELLIRYENEEAVDDSQLPKDRFSAERLKGVDSTLKIQPAELGDSAVYLCASSLGLVAGKDTQYFGPGTRLTVL.

The chain has TRBV5-1 and TRBJ2-7; D call uncertain. V dropped 7 bases and J dropped 2 bases, with 7 bases sitting between them. Germline CDR1 and CDR2: SGHRS and YFSETQ. This CDR3 comprises 11 residues. The CDR3 DNA is TGCGCCAGCGCAACAGCCTACGAGCAGTACTTC. This encodes CASATAYEQYF.

The V call is TRBV7-2, the J call TRBJ1-5; 10 bases agree with TRBD1. Germline V lookup: CDR1 SGHTA, CDR2 FQGNSA. The J segment lost 4 bases and the V segment lost 5 bases, leaving 11 bases of the junction unmatched. This CDR3 is built from 17 residues. In nucleotides, the CDR3 is TGTGCCAGCAGCCCCCAAAGTGGACAGGGGGGGAATCAGCCCCAGCATTTT. Protein product: CASSPQSGQGGNQPQHF.

The chain links TRBV5-1 to TRBJ1-1; D uncertain. Trimming cost V 0 bases and J 4 bases, with 10 bases left between them. Germline lookup yields CDR1 SGHRS and CDR2 YFSETQ. CDR3 length: 14 amino acids. This chain's CDR3 is CASSLEGKITEAFF. The CDR3 DNA is TGCGCCAGCAGCTTGGAAGGGAAGATCACTGAAGCTTTCTTT.

The chain couples TRBV5-1 to TRBJ1-2; possible D gene TRBD1, 5 bases. V lost 4 bases and J 4 bases, leaving 8 bases between the germline ends. This CDR3 is built from 12 residues. Germline V gene lookup returns CDR1 SGHRS and CDR2 YFSETQ. CDR3 in amino acids: CASSVGTYGYTF. The CDR3 bases are TGCGCCAGCAGCGTAGGGACCTATGGCTACACCTTC.

The chain uses TRBV2 and TRBJ1-2; 12 bases match TRBD1. CDR1 and CDR2 (germline): SNHLY, FYNNEI. The CDR3 is made up of 14 amino acids. Unmatched junction bases numbered 8, after V lost 9 bases and J lost 6 bases. DNA for the CDR3: TGTGCCAGTGGGGGACAGGGGGCGTCAGATGGCTACACCTTC. This codes for CASGGQGASDGYTF. Based on the CDR3 plus reference TRBV2 and TRBJ1-2, the full variable domain is EPEVTQTPSHQVTQMGQEVILRCVPISNHLYFYWYRQILGQKVEFLVSFYNNEISEKSEIFDDQFSVERPDGSNFTLKIRSTKLEDSAMYFCASGGQGASDGYTFGSGTRLTVV.

The chain couples TRBV28 to TRBJ1-6; D perhaps matches TRBD1 (5 bases). The CDR3 length is 13 residues. Per the germline V gene, CDR1 is MDHEN and CDR2 is SYDVKM. V lost 9 bases to trimming and J lost 9 bases, with 15 bases between them. CDR3 amino acids: CASRGSFTSPLHF. The CDR3 DNA is TGTGCCAGTCGGGGCAGCTTCACTTCACCCCTCCACTTT.

V and J are TRBV7-3 and TRBJ2-1; 13 bases fit TRBD2. CDR3 length: 15 residues. Germline CDR1 reads SGHTA; CDR2 reads FQGTGA. V gave up 3 bases and J gave up 10 bases; unmatched junction bases: 6. The CDR3 DNA follows: TGTGCCAGCAGCTTGGGGACTAGCGGGACCCGGGAGCAGTTCTTC. Translated, it gives CASSLGTSGTREQFF. The variable domain in full, completed from reference TRBV7-3 and TRBJ2-1, reads GAGVSQTPSNKVTEKGKYVELRCDPISGHTALYWYRQSLGQGPEFLIYFQGTGAADDSGLPNDRFFAVRPEGSVSTLKIQRTERGDSAVYLCASSLGTSGTREQFFGPGTRLTVL.

The rearrangement links TRBV5-1 to TRBJ2-7, with D hard to call. Germline loops: CDR1 SGHRS, CDR2 YFSETQ. V was cut by 2 bases and J by 5 bases, with 14 bases left in between. There are 14 residues in the CDR3. The CDR3 spells CASSLDGLINEQYF. The CDR3 coding sequence is TGCGCCAGCAGCTTAGACGGTTTGATTAACGAGCAGTACTTC.

This clone was counted a few times. This chain links TRBV7-9 with TRBJ2-2; D not certain. Trimming stripped 0 bases from V and 4 bases from J, with 6 bases between. In germline, CDR1 is SEHNR, CDR2 FQNEAQ (reference sequence). The length of the CDR3 is 14 residues. CDR3 in amino acids: CASSLASVTGELFF. Here the CDR3 DNA reads TGTGCCAGCAGCTTAGCGTCGGTCACCGGGGAGCTGTTTTTT.

The chain is built from TRBV7-2 and TRBJ1-5; TRBD1 aligns across 7 bases. The germline V gene has CDR1 SGHTA and CDR2 FQGNSA. J was trimmed by 6 bases and V by 6 bases; bases with no gene match: 8. The CDR3 is made up of 14 amino acids. The CDR3 spells CASSRGSGGQPQHF. The CDR3 nucleotides are TGTGCCAGCAGTCGTGGGTCAGGGGGTCAGCCCCAGCATTTT.

This chain connects TRBV11-2 to TRBJ2-4; possible D gene TRBD2, 5 bases. Germline loops: CDR1 SGHAT, CDR2 FQNNGV. Trimming removed 0 bases from V and 0 bases from J, with 6 bases in between. The CDR3 is made up of 15 amino acids. This CDR3 is CASSLERAAKNIQYF. In nucleotides, the CDR3 is TGTGCCAGCAGCTTAGAGAGGGCAGCCAAAAACATTCAGTACTTC.

This sequence joins TRBV9 and TRBJ2-1, with D perhaps TRBD1 or TRBD2 (5 bases each). Trimming took 4 bases from V and 12 from J, leaving 26 bases between them. CDR1 is SGDLS, CDR2 YYNGEE, per germline. The CDR3 has 16 amino acids. The CDR3 loop reads CASSPRTGSDPRGQFF. The DNA for the CDR3 is TGTGCCAGCAGCCCGAGGACTGGCTCGGACCCTAGGGGGCAGTTCTTC. Using reference TRBV9 and TRBJ2-1 for the parts outside the CDR3, the full variable domain is DSGVTQTPKHLITATGQRVTLRCSPRSGDLSVYWYQQSLDQGLQFLIQYYNGEERAKGNILERFSAQQFPDLHSELNLSSLELGDSALYFCASSPRTGSDPRGQFFGPGTRLTVL.

The genes are TRBV28 and TRBJ2-2, with D perhaps assigned TRBD1 or TRBD2 (7 bases each). The CDR3 is 13 amino acids. CDR1 MDHEN and CDR2 SYDVKM come from the germline V gene. The V and J ends lost 8 bases and 7 bases respectively, with 14 bases between them. DNA for the CDR3: TGTGCCAGCCTGACAGGGAGGGGCGGGGAGCTGTTTTTT. It codes for CASLTGRGGELFF.

The CDR3 reads CASSLWDGGDTQYF. The CDR3 DNA follows: TGTGCCAGCAGCCTCTGGGACGGAGGAGATACGCAGTATTTT. The V and J genes are TRBV7-9 and TRBJ2-3; D tentatively fits TRBD1 or TRBD2 (5 bases each). There are 14 residues in the CDR3. V was shortened by 5 bases and J by 5 bases, with 14 bases between the two germline ends. Germline loops: CDR1 SEHNR, CDR2 FQNEAQ (reference sequence).

This chain joins TRBV7-2 and TRBJ2-7; D is uncertain. Trimming shortened V by 2 bases and J by 6 bases, and 14 bases separated the two germline ends. The length of the CDR3 is 14 residues. Germline V gene sequence: CDR1 SGHTA, CDR2 FQGNSA. Written as DNA, the CDR3 is TGTGCCAGCAGCTTAAGGTCGGCCTTAATCGAGCAGTACTTC. Its protein product is CASSLRSALIEQYF.

This clone has just one count. This chain links TRBV6-6 with TRBJ2-3; the match to TRBD2 covers 7 bases. V lost 4 bases to trimming and J lost 4 bases; unmatched junction nucleotides: 11. This CDR3 comprises 16 residues. Germline CDR1 reads MNHNY; CDR2 reads SVGAGI (reference sequence). The CDR3 DNA reads TGTGCCAGCAGTTCATCACGGGGGGTAAGAGCAGATACGCAGTATTTT. It codes for CASSSSRGVRADTQYF.

This chain joins TRBV12-2 and TRBJ2-7; the table gives TRBD2 as D, unverified against the DNA. TRBV12-2 is a listed pseudogene. This CDR3 comprises 13 residues. The CDR3 DNA reads TGTGCAAGTCGCTTAGAATGGGGGGGCGAGCAGTACTTC. Its translation: CASRLEWGGEQYF.